Described below is a single T cell receptor beta chain sequence and its context. The antigen it recognizes is unknown. Base qualities are not provided; no much larger clone lies one nucleotide away. The identical CDR3 is also encoded by other nucleotide sequences in the sample. This specimen's time point label, per the study, means: baseline before oral tofacitinib. Lesional scalp punch biopsies and peripheral blood were collected from alopecia areata patients. After PBMCs were isolated by density centrifugation and stained for CD3, CD4 and CD8, a FACSAria was used to sort CD4+ and CD8+ T cells. This entry comes from a study of CD8+ T cells in alopecia areata (dated by TCRdb to 2017 to 2018). About the full investigation: The treated patients took part in an open-label pilot trial in which moderate-to-severe alopecia areata was treated with oral tofacitinib at 5 to 10 mg twice daily. Tofacitinib was administered for 6 to 18 months, and 6 months of follow-up off drug were then conducted to assess delayed response and recurrence. High-throughput TCRbeta sequencing was used to examine T cell clonal expansion in alopecia areata in both the C3H/HeJ mouse model and human patients. In humans, TCRbeta sequencing was performed on scalp tissue and on sorted CD4+ and CD8+ peripheral blood T cells from healthy controls and from patients with patchy or totalis/universalis alopecia areata. Biopsies were taken from tofacitinib-treated patients at baseline and at 4 and 24 weeks of treatment, and a later scalp biopsy was taken in several of the tofacitinib-treated patients. Scalp clonality was compared among normal scalp (n=4), patchy alopecia areata scalp (n=8), and alopecia totalis/universalis scalp (n=8). The RNA source kit depended on sample type: the PAXgene miRNA kit for fixed scalp, the miRNeasy kit for PBMCs, and the RNeasy kit for mouse skin. immunoSEQ multiplex PCR using 35 Vbeta forward primers and 13 Jbeta reverse primers was used to amplify TCRbeta CDR3 regions.

Overall study outcomes, separate from this receptor: Compared with mice, TCR sequences shared between patients were less clear, possibly partly because of HLA diversity across the patient population. Resident alphabeta T cells in normal human skin are also sequenced, complicating scalp TCR repertoire analysis, unlike mouse skin dominated by gammadelta T cells. Compared with normal scalp, lesional scalp, particularly in alopecia totalis/universalis, had higher clonality and more expanded CD8+ clones, which suggests antigenic drive.

The receptor library was made with the immunoSEQ multiplex PCR assay. RNA was extracted from all samples and reverse transcribed into cDNA, which served as template for TCR sequencing. First-strand cDNA was synthesized using SuperScript III with a 2:1 mix of oligo-dT and random hexamers. A synthetic immune receptor repertoire was used to assess amplification bias, and residual bias was removed computationally. The published analysis was carried out like this. Raw reads were preprocessed to remove errors, and CDR3 was defined by IMGT conventions from the conserved cysteine to phenylalanine. To get clonality, Shannon entropy was normalized by log2 of the number of productive unique TCRs and the result was subtracted from 1. Scalp TCRbeta sequences were cross-referenced with sorted blood CD4 and CD8 repertoires so that the CD4 or CD8 identity of scalp clones could be inferred. Drawn from immuneACCESS, this table holds only the in-frame rearrangements with V and J called that TCRdb kept. Clones are partly lost; checked studies trace under half to an unresolved V gene and leave the rest unexplained. That table gives V, J and clone size, and the DNA gave D and trimming. In all, the sample holds more than 200,000 clones, and roughly two thirds of those were seen once. More than 0.95% of the sample lies in the top ten.

Cut back by 1 base and 2 bases, the V and J ends lie 7 bases apart. CDR1 and CDR2 are read off the germline V gene (reference sequence) as GTSNPN and SVGIG. From the cysteine through the phenylalanine, the CDR3 covers 13 amino acids. The entry retains the CDR3 DNA only, 39 bases that are in frame from base 1. This material consisted of CD4+ T cells sorted from blood, taken at week 0. The source of this sequence is a human donor with alopecia areata. Recombination linked TRBV30 to TRBJ2-3, and possibly TRBD2, on 6 matching bases. The DNA sequence is given as TGTGCCTGGAGTGGGGACTTCACAGATACGCAGTATTTT. This yields the protein CAWSGDFTDTQYF.